The 8 T cell receptor beta chains reported below all come from one sample, sequenced in a study of graft-versus-host responses after intestinal transplantation. Here immunoSEQ multiplex PCR was the method, and the copy in TCRdb shows in-frame clones only, minus some. This table holds roughly 77,000 clones, more than 80% found once. No cognate antigen is known for these TCRs. Sequencing was performed on unstimulated CD8+ T cells sorted from spleen or lymph node cells, taken before intestinal transplant. These receptors all stem from a human donor who received an intestinal transplant.

This chain connects TRBV10-3 to TRBJ2-5, with TRBD1 identical over 8 bases. CDR1 and CDR2 from the germline V gene are ENHRY and SYGVKD. The CDR3 consists of 14 residues. Trimming at V came to 6 bases and at J to 5 bases, leaving 8 bases not matched to a gene. CDR3 DNA: TGTGCCATCAGGACGGACAGGGAAGAGGAGACCCAGTACTTC. Translating gives CAIRTDREEETQYF.

V and J are TRBV5-6 and TRBJ2-6; 8 bases map to TRBD1. From germline, CDR1 is SGHDT and CDR2 YYEEEE. The CDR3 runs 18 residues. The V and J ends lost 2 bases and 3 bases, in that order; junction bases with no gene match: 10. The CDR3: CASSFWRQGASGANVLTF. The CDR3 DNA is TGTGCCAGCAGCTTTTGGAGGCAGGGGGCGAGTGGGGCCAACGTCCTGACTTTC.

The CDR3 DNA follows: TGTGCCAGCAGCTGGACGTGGCAGGAGGACTATGGCTACACCTTC. This sequence encodes CASSWTWQEDYGYTF. This chain connects TRBV5-6 to TRBJ1-2; D unresolved. The length of the CDR3 is 15 residues. CDR1 and CDR2 from the germline V gene are SGHDT and YYEEEE. The V and J ends lost 3 bases and 3 bases respectively, with 15 bases between them.

The genes are TRBV2 and TRBJ2-1; 7 bases match TRBD1. J lost 4 bases, V lost 4 bases, and 13 bases had no gene match. The germline V gene encodes CDR1 SNHLY and CDR2 FYNNEI. CDR3 size: 17 residues. The CDR3 loop reads CASSVSGGPSLYNEQFF. The DNA for the CDR3 is TGTGCCAGCAGTGTATCAGGGGGACCGTCCCTTTACAATGAGCAGTTCTTC.

This chain connects TRBV9 to TRBJ2-1; D unresolved. CDR1 is SGDLS, CDR2 YYNGEE, per germline. CDR3 size: 15 residues. V lost 2 bases to trimming and J lost 5 bases, with 14 bases between them. This chain's CDR3 is CASSVSGGVHNEQFF. The CDR3 DNA follows: TGTGCCAGCAGCGTCTCCGGCGGCGTACACAATGAGCAGTTCTTC.

V usage is TRBV28 and J usage is TRBJ2-1; 12 bases agree with TRBD2. Germline trimming cut 7 bases from V and 1 base from J; bases unmatched to any gene: 14. CDR3 size: 19 residues. Germline CDR1 and CDR2: MDHEN and SYDVKM. Here the CDR3 reads CASTRGRLAGVRSYNEQFF. The DNA for the CDR3 is TGTGCCAGCACCCGGGGGAGACTAGCGGGAGTTCGGTCCTACAATGAGCAGTTCTTC.

This rearrangement joins TRBV6-5 to TRBJ2-7, with D maybe TRBD2 (6 bases). This CDR3 comprises 13 residues. V lost 6 bases and J lost 4, with 13 bases in between. Germline V gene lookup returns CDR1 MNHEY and CDR2 SVGAGI. CDR3 bases: TGTGCCAGCAGGCCGGGGGAGGAATACGAGCAGTACTTC. Protein product: CASRPGEEYEQYF.

This clone appeared once. The chain couples TRBV15 to TRBJ1-1; no clear D. CDR1 is LNHNV, CDR2 YYDKDF, per germline (reference sequence). The CDR3 spans 13 residues. V lost 5 bases and J 6 bases, leaving 13 bases between the germline ends. For the CDR3, the DNA is TGTGCCACCAGCGCGGGCCAAAGGGCTGAAGCTTTCTTT. This gives the protein CATSAGQRAEAFF. The full variable domain, with the rest looked up from reference TRBV15 and TRBJ1-1, is DAMVIQNPRYQVTQFGKPVTLSCSQTLNHNVMYWYQQKSSQAPKLLFHYYDKDFNNEADTPDNFQSRRPNTSFCFLDIRSPGLGDTAMYLCATSAGQRAEAFFGQGTRLTVV.